These T cell receptor beta chains were read from a single sample in a study of shared T cell receptors in the human thymus. Profiled with immunoSEQ multiplex PCR; TCRdb holds only in-frame clones, not every one. The sample lists 550,000 to 800,000 clones, approximately 85% seen once, with around 0.0094% in the top ten. These data were also filed under a second study, of human thymus T cells.

Material for sequencing was thymocytes. The receptors derive from a girl less than two years old with a congenital heart defect. Each CDR3 is given with its conserved first and last residue. The D gene is left open where the match is weak. Clone size is shown for a subset of rows, as once, few, many or a class of expanded clone.

J gene: TRBJ2-2
CDR3 length: 16
D gene: TRBD2
clone size: once
V gene: TRBV7-6
CDR3 protein: CASSDQGLAGTGELFF
CDR3 DNA: TGTGCCAGCAGCGACCAGGGACTAGCGGGGACCGGGGAGCTGTTTTTT

J gene: TRBJ2-3
CDR3 length: 17
D gene: .
clone size: once
V gene: TRBV14
CDR3 protein: CASSQDHSRTSTDTQYF
CDR3 DNA: TGTGCCAGCAGCCAAGATCACTCGCGGACTAGCACAGATACGCAGTATTTT

J gene: TRBJ1-5
CDR3 length: 11
D gene: .
clone size: .
V gene: TRBV28
CDR3 protein: CASIKTPPQHF
CDR3 DNA: TGTGCCAGCATTAAAACACCCCCCCAGCATTTT

J gene: TRBJ2-7
CDR3 length: 15
D gene: TRBD1
clone size: .
V gene: TRBV19
CDR3 protein: CASSVRDRASTEQYF
CDR3 DNA: TGTGCCAGTAGTGTCCGGGACAGGGCATCAACCGAGCAGTACTTC

J gene: TRBJ2-3
CDR3 length: 19
D gene: .
clone size: .
V gene: TRBV27
CDR3 protein: CASSFTTQRTVLGTDTQYF
CDR3 DNA: TGTGCCAGCAGTTTCACCACCCAGCGGACAGTCTTGGGCACAGATACGCAGTATTTT

J gene: TRBJ2-7
CDR3 length: 15
D gene: .
clone size: once
V gene: TRBV4-3
CDR3 protein: CASSRGPGVGYEQYF
CDR3 DNA: TGCGCCAGCAGCCGAGGGCCGGGCGTGGGGTACGAGCAGTACTTC

J gene: TRBJ2-7
CDR3 length: 13
D gene: TRBD1
clone size: .
V gene: TRBV29-1
CDR3 protein: CSEHGDRAYEQYF
CDR3 DNA: TGCAGCGAACACGGGGACAGGGCCTACGAGCAGTACTTC

J gene: TRBJ2-2
CDR3 length: 13
D gene: .
clone size: once
V gene: TRBV29-1
CDR3 protein: CSVERQNTGELFF
CDR3 DNA: TGCAGCGTTGAGAGGCAGAACACCGGGGAGCTGTTTTTT

J gene: TRBJ1-2
CDR3 length: 10
D gene: .
clone size: once
V gene: TRBV29-1
CDR3 protein: CSVEEAGYTF
CDR3 DNA: TGCAGCGTTGAAGAGGCTGGCTACACCTTC

J gene: TRBJ2-3
CDR3 length: 19
D gene: TRBD2
clone size: .
V gene: TRBV27
CDR3 protein: CASSPLSISGGAGTDTQYF
CDR3 DNA: TGTGCCAGCAGTCCCTTATCTATTAGCGGGGGGGCGGGAACAGATACGCAGTATTTT

J gene: TRBJ1-5
CDR3 length: 17
D gene: TRBD1
clone size: .
V gene: TRBV5-5
CDR3 protein: CASSLGDRGCGNQPQHF
CDR3 DNA: TGTGCCAGCAGCTTGGGGGACAGGGGATGTGGCAATCAGCCCCAGCATTTT

J gene: TRBJ2-7
CDR3 length: 14
D gene: TRBD1
clone size: .
V gene: TRBV27
CDR3 protein: CASAPHRGIYEQYF
CDR3 DNA: TGTGCCAGCGCACCTCACAGGGGGATCTACGAGCAGTACTTC

J gene: TRBJ1-2
CDR3 length: 12
D gene: .
clone size: .
V gene: TRBV7-9
CDR3 protein: CASSLTDYGYTF
CDR3 DNA: TGTGCCAGCAGCTTAACAGACTATGGCTACACCTTC

J gene: TRBJ1-5
CDR3 length: 14
D gene: TRBD1
clone size: .
V gene: TRBV28
CDR3 protein: CASRSQGVHQPQHF
CDR3 DNA: TGTGCCAGCAGATCACAGGGGGTTCATCAGCCCCAGCATTTT

J gene: TRBJ2-4
CDR3 length: 17
D gene: .
clone size: .
V gene: TRBV19
CDR3 protein: CASSIEGARLAKNIQYF
CDR3 DNA: TGTGCCAGTAGTATAGAGGGAGCCCGTTTAGCCAAAAACATTCAGTACTTC

J gene: TRBJ1-2
CDR3 length: 15
D gene: TRBD1
clone size: .
V gene: TRBV13
CDR3 protein: CASSTGTGRNYGYTF
CDR3 DNA: TGTGCCAGCAGCACCGGGACAGGCCGAAACTATGGCTACACCTTC

J gene: TRBJ2-1
CDR3 length: 14
D gene: TRBD1
clone size: .
V gene: TRBV27
CDR3 protein: CASSSGQGTNEQFF
CDR3 DNA: TGTGCCAGCAGTTCGGGACAGGGTACTAATGAGCAGTTCTTC

J gene: TRBJ2-1
CDR3 length: 14
D gene: TRBD2
clone size: .
V gene: TRBV29-1
CDR3 protein: CSVLPAGLYNEQFF
CDR3 DNA: TGCAGCGTTCTCCCAGCGGGGTTATACAATGAGCAGTTCTTC

J gene: TRBJ1-6
CDR3 length: 16
D gene: .
clone size: .
V gene: TRBV7-8
CDR3 protein: CASSHGGASYNSPLHF
CDR3 DNA: TGTGCCAGCAGTCATGGTGGGGCTTCCTATAATTCACCCCTCCACTTT

J gene: TRBJ2-4
CDR3 length: 14
D gene: .
clone size: .
V gene: TRBV9
CDR3 protein: CASSVGASKNIQYF
CDR3 DNA: TGTGCCAGCAGCGTAGGGGCCTCCAAAAACATTCAGTACTTC

J gene: TRBJ2-7
CDR3 length: 16
D gene: .
clone size: .
V gene: TRBV14
CDR3 protein: CASSLKEGGLSYEQYF
CDR3 DNA: TGTGCCAGCAGTCTGAAGGAGGGGGGGCTCTCCTACGAGCAGTACTTC

J gene: TRBJ2-1
CDR3 length: 16
D gene: TRBD2
clone size: .
V gene: TRBV6-5
CDR3 protein: CASSCLGRGPYNEQFF
CDR3 DNA: TGTGCCAGCAGTTGTCTGGGGAGGGGCCCCTACAATGAGCAGTTCTTC

J gene: TRBJ2-1
CDR3 length: 16
D gene: .
clone size: few
V gene: TRBV19
CDR3 protein: CASSDRQEDAENEQFF
CDR3 DNA: TGTGCCAGTAGCGATCGACAGGAGGACGCCGAAAATGAGCAGTTCTTC

J gene: TRBJ1-6
CDR3 length: 16
D gene: TRBD1
clone size: .
V gene: TRBV19
CDR3 protein: CASSIAAGGYNSPLHF
CDR3 DNA: TGTGCCAGTAGTATAGCTGCAGGGGGTTATAATTCACCCCTCCACTTT

J gene: TRBJ2-5
CDR3 length: 15
D gene: .
clone size: few
V gene: TRBV6-6
CDR3 protein: CASSSTEVGRETQYF
CDR3 DNA: TGTGCCAGCAGTTCGACGGAGGTAGGGAGAGAGACCCAGTACTTC

J gene: TRBJ1-2
CDR3 length: 14
D gene: .
clone size: .
V gene: TRBV7-9
CDR3 protein: CASSGNDRFHGYTF
CDR3 DNA: TGTGCCAGCAGCGGTAATGACAGGTTCCATGGCTACACCTTC

J gene: TRBJ2-5
CDR3 length: 16
D gene: TRBD2
clone size: .
V gene: TRBV15
CDR3 protein: CATSRASGGPLETQYF
CDR3 DNA: TGTGCCACCAGCAGGGCTAGCGGGGGGCCATTAGAGACCCAGTACTTC

J gene: TRBJ2-3
CDR3 length: 18
D gene: TRBD2
clone size: .
V gene: TRBV9
CDR3 protein: CASSARRPSKGGTDTQYF
CDR3 DNA: TGTGCCAGCAGCGCGCGCCGACCATCTAAGGGAGGGACAGATACGCAGTATTTT

J gene: TRBJ2-7
CDR3 length: 18
D gene: TRBD1
clone size: .
V gene: TRBV14
CDR3 protein: CASSQEEGTGGHLYEQYF
CDR3 DNA: TGTGCCAGCAGCCAAGAAGAGGGGACAGGGGGTCACCTGTACGAGCAGTACTTC